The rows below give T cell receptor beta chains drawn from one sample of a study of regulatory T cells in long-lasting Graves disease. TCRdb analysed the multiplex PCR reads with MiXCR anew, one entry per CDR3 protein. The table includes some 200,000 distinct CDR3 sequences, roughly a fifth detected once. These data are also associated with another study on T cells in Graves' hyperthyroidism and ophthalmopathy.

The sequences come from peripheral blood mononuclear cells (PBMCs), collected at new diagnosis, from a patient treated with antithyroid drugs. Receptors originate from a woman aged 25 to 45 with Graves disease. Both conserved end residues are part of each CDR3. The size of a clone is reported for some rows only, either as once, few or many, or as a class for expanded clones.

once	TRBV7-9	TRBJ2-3	CASSVGTTDTQYF
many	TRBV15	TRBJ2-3	CATSTLDRGKRDTQYF
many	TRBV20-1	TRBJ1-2	CSAEEYTGRDGYTF
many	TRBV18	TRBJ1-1	CASSPDSYTEAFF
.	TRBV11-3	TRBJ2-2	CASRTSGGELFF
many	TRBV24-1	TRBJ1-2	CATSRWGSYGYTF
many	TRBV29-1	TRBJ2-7	CSVLDSYEQYF
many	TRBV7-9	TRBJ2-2	CASSSGQGLAGELFF
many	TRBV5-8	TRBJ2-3	CASKASQILVTDTQYF
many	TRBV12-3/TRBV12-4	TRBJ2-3	CASSPPVARTDTQYF
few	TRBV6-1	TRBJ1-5	CASRGGSSGTHSNQPQHF
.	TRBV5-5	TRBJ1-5	CASSFLPGQGIEQPQHF
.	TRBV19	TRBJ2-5	CASSMDQETQYF
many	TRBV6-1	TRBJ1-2	CASSATGVEMGGYTF
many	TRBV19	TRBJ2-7	CASSAGTGPPEQYF
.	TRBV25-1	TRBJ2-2	CASSELSGGVASGELFF
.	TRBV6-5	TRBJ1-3	CASSYSVSGNTIYF
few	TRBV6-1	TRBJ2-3	CASAGASTDTQYF
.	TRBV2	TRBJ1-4	CASSEGQLGEKLFF
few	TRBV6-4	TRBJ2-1	CASSLLAGGGYNEQFF
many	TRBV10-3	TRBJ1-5	CAISERGTGSNQPQHF
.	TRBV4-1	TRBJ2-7	CASSQESRAVDEQYF
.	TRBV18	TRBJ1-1	CASSPAKGTNTEAFF
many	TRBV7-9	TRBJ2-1	CASSLPVRIAVYNEQFF
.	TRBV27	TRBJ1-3	CASRGTNSGNTIYF
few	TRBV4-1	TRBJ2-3	CASSQERGRLPSTDTQYF
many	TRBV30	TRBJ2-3	CAWGRGDTQYF
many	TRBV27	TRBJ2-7	CASSLLGNSYEQYF
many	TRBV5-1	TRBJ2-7	CASSGLAGGGEQYF
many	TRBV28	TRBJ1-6	CATNSGRNSPLHF
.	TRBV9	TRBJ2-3	CASSDTRGADTQYF
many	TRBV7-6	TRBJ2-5	CASSPWTGPPKETQYF
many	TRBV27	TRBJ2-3	CATACWREKRSTQYF
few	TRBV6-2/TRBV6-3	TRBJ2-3	CASSRLTSGSTDTQYF
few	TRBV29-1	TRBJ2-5	CSEVRKETQYF
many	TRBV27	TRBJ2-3	CASSLARKGWWDTQYF
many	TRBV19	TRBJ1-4	CASKPQWGRLNEKLFF
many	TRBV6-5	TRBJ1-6	CASSSHFRERVDNSPLHF
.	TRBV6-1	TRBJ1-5	CASSTQGSSNQPQHF
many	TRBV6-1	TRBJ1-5	CASSERGFDNQPQHF
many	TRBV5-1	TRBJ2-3	CASSPGTTSTDTQYF
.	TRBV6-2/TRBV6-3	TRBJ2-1	CASGDGAWGGLIF